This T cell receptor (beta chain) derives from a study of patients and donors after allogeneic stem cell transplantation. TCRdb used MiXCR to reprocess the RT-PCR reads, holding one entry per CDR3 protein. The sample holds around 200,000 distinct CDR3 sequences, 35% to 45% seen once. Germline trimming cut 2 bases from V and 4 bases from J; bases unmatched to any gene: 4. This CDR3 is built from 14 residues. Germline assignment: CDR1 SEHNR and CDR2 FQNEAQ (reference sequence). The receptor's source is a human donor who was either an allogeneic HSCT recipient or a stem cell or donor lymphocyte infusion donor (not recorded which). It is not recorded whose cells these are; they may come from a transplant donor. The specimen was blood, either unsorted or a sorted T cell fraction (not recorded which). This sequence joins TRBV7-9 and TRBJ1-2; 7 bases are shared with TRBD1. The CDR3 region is CASSLSGQSYGYTF. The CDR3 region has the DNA TGTGCCAGCAGCTTATCGGGACAGTCCTATGGCTACACCTTC.